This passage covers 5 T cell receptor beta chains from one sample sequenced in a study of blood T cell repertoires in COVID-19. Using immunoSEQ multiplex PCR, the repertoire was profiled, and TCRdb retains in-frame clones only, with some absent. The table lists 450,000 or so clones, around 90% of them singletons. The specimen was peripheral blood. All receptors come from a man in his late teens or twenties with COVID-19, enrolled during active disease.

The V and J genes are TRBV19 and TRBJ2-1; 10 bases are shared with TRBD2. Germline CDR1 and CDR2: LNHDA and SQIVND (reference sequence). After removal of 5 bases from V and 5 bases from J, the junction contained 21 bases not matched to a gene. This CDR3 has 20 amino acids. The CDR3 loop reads CASSLPGAAGGPSEHNEQFF. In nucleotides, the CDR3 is TGTGCCAGTAGTCTCCCCGGGGCAGCGGGAGGGCCCTCTGAGCACAATGAGCAGTTCTTC.

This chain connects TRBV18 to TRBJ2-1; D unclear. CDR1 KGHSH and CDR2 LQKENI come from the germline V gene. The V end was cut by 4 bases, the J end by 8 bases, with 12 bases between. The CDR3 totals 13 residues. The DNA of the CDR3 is TGTGCCAGCTCACTCCCGGTCCTCCATGAGCAGTTCTTC. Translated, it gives CASSLPVLHEQFF.

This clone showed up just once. CDR3 amino acids: CASSLFRGRDSYNEQFF. The CDR3 DNA follows: TGTGCCAGCAGCTTATTCCGCGGGAGGGACTCCTACAATGAGCAGTTCTTC. The genes are TRBV11-2 and TRBJ2-1, with 9 nucleotides matching TRBD2. The junction had 5 bases not matched to a gene; V was cut back by 2 bases and J by 0 bases. CDR3 length equals 17 residues. Germline V gene lookup returns CDR1 SGHAT and CDR2 FQNNGV.

CDR3 region: CASSYAGLYTDTQYF. In nucleotides, the CDR3 is TGTGCCAGCAGTTATGCGGGACTATACACAGATACGCAGTATTTT. The chain recombines TRBV6-5 with TRBJ2-3; TRBD2 matches 7 bases. V dropped 3 bases and J dropped 2; count of bases not matched to a gene: 5. CDR3 size: 15 residues. Germline CDR1 is MNHEY and CDR2 is SVGAGI.

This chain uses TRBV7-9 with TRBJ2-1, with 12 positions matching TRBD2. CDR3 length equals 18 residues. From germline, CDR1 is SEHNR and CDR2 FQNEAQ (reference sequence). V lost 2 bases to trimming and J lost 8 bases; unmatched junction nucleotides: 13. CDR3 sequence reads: CASSLPFRLAGVGDEQFF. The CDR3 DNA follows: TGTGCCAGCAGCTTACCCTTCCGACTAGCGGGGGTGGGGGATGAGCAGTTCTTC.